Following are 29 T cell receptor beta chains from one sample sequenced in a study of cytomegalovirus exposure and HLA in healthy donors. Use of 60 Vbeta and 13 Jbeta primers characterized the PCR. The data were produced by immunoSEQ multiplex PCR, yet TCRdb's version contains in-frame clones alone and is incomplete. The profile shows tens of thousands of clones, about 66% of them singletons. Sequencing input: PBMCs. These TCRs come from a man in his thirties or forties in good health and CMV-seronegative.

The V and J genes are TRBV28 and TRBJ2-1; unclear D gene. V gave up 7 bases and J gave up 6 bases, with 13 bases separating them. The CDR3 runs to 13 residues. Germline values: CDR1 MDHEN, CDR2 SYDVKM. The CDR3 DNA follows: TGTGCCAGCAAAGACTCACTCCCCAATGAGCAGTTCTTC. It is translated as CASKDSLPNEQFF.

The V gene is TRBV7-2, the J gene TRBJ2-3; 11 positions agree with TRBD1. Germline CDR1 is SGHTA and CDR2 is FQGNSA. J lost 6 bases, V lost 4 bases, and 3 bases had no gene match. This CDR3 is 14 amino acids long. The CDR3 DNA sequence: TGTGCCAGCAGCTACGGACAGGGGGCGGATACGCAGTATTTT. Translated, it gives CASSYGQGADTQYF.

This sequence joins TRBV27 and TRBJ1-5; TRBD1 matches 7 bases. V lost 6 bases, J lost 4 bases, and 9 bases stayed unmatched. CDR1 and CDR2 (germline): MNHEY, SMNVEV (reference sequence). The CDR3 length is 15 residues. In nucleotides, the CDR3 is TGTGCCAGCAGCCCCGAAACAGGGGTGAATCAGCCCCAGCATTTT. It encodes CASSPETGVNQPQHF.

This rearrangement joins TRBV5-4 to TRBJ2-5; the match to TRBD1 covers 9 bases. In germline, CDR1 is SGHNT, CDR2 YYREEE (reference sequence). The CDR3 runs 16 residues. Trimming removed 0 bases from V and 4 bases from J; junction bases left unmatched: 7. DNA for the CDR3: TGTGCCAGCAGCTTGGGGGACAGGGAGGTGGGAGAGACCCAGTACTTC. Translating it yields CASSLGDREVGETQYF.

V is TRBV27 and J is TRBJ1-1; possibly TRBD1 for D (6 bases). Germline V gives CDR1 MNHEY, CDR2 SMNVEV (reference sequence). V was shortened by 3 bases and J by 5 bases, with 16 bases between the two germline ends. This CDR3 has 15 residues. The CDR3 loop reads CASSFLRSGATEAFF. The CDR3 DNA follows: TGTGCCAGCAGTTTCCTGCGGTCAGGGGCAACTGAAGCTTTCTTT.

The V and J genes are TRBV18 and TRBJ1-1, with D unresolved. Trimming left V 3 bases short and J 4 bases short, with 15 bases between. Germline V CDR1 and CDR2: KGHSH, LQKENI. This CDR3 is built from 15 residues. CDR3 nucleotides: TGTGCCAGCTCACCCGCGTGGGTCGGGAGCACTGAAGCTTTCTTT. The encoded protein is CASSPAWVGSTEAFF.

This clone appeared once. DNA for the CDR3: TGTGCCAGTACCGATCAGGGCAGGGGCTCCTACGAGCAGTACTTC. It is translated as CASTDQGRGSYEQYF. The rearrangement links TRBV19 to TRBJ2-7; D is possibly TRBD1 (6 bases). The CDR3 runs 15 residues. From germline, CDR1 is LNHDA and CDR2 SQIVND (reference sequence). The ends were cut back, 7 bases at V and 0 bases at J, with 16 bases in the middle.

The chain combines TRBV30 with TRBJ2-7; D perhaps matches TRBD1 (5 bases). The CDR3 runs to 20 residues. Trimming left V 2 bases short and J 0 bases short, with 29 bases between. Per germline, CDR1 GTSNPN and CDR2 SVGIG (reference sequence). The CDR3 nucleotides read TGTGCCTGGAGTAGGACCAAAGGGGTTAAACGAACCGTTCCCTCCTACGAGCAGTACTTC. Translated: CAWSRTKGVKRTVPSYEQYF.

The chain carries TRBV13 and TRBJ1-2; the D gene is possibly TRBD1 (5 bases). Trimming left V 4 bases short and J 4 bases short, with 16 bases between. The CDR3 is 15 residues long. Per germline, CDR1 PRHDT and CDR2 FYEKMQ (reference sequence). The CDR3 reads CASSSLRPTVYGYTF. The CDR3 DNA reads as TGTGCCAGCAGCTCCTTGCGCCCGACAGTCTATGGCTACACCTTC.

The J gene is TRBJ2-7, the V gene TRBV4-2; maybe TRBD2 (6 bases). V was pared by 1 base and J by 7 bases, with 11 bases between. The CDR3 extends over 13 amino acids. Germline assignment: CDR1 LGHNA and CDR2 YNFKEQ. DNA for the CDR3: TGTGCCAGCAGCCAAGGGTCGGGGGTTGAGCAGTACTTC. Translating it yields CASSQGSGVEQYF.

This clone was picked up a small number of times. The CDR3 protein is CATSRDPGLAGNEQFF. CDR3 nucleotides: TGTGCCACCAGCAGGGATCCGGGACTAGCGGGCAATGAGCAGTTCTTC. The chain is built from TRBV15 and TRBJ2-1, with 12 bases aligning to TRBD2. This CDR3 is built from 16 residues. Looked up from germline, CDR1 is LNHNV and CDR2 is YYDKDF (reference sequence). Trimming at V came to 3 bases and at J to 6 bases, leaving 6 bases not matched to a gene.

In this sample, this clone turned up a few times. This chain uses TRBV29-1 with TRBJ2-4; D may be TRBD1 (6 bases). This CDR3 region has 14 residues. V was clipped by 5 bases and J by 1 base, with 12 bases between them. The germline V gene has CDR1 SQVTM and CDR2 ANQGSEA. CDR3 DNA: TGCAGCGTTAGGACAGAAGGGGCCAAAAACATTCAGTACTTC. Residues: CSVRTEGAKNIQYF.

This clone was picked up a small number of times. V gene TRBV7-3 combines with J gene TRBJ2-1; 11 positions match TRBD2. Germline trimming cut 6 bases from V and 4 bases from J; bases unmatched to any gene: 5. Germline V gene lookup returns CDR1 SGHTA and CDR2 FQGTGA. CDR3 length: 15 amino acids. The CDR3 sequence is CASSSGRGTYNEQFF. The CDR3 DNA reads TGTGCCAGCAGTAGCGGGAGGGGAACTTACAATGAGCAGTTCTTC.

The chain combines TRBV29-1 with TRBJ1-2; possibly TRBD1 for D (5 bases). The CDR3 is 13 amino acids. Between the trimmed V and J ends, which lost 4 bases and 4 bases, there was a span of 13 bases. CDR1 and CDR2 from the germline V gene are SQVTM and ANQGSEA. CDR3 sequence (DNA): TGCAGCGTTGGGGGCGATAGTCCCTATGGCTACACCTTC. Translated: CSVGGDSPYGYTF.

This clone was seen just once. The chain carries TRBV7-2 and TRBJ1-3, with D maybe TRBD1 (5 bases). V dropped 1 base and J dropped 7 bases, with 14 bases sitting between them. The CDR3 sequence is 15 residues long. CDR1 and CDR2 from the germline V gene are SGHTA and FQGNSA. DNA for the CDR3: TGTGCCAGCAGCTTAGTCGGGGGGATGGCTAACACCATATATTTT. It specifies CASSLVGGMANTIYF.

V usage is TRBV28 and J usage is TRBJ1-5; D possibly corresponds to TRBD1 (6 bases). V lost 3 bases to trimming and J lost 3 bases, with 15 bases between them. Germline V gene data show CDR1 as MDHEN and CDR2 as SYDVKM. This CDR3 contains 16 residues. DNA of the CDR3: TGTGCCAGCAGTTTGGGTGGGGGGGCCGACAATCAGCCCCAGCATTTT. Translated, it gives CASSLGGGADNQPQHF. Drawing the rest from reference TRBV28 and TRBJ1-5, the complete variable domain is DVKVTQSSRYLVKRTGEKVFLECVQDMDHENMFWYRQDPGLGLRLIYFSYDVKMKEKGDIPEGYSVSREKKERFSLILESASTNQTSMYLCASSLGGGADNQPQHFGDGTRLSIL.

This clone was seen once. The CDR3 region has the DNA TGTGCCAGCAGCTTAGCGGGGAACACAGCCGGGGCCAACGTCCTGACTTTC. As protein: CASSLAGNTAGANVLTF. The chain joins TRBV5-4 to TRBJ2-6, with TRBD2 matching over 7 bases. This CDR3 spans 17 amino acids. V was pared by 2 bases and J by 4 bases, with 9 bases of the junction left unmatched. The germline V gene encodes CDR1 SGHNT and CDR2 YYREEE (reference sequence).

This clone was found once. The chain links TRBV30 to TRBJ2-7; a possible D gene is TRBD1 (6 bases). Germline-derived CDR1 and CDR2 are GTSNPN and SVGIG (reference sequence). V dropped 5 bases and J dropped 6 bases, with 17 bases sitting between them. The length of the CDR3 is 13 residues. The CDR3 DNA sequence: TGTGCCTGGTCCCGGGACACCGACTCCGAGCAGTACTTC. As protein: CAWSRDTDSEQYF.

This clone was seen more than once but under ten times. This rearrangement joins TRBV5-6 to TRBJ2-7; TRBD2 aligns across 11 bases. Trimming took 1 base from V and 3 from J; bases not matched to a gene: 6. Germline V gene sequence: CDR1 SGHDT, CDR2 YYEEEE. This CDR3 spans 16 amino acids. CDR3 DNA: TGTGCCAGCAGCTTGTGGTCTAGCGGGGGGAGCTACGAGCAGTACTTC. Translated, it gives CASSLWSSGGSYEQYF.

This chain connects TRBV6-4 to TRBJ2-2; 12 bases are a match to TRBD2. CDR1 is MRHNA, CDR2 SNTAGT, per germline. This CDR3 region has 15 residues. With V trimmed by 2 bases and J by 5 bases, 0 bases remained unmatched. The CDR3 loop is CASSDGTSGTGELFF. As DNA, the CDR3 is TGTGCCAGCAGTGACGGGACTAGCGGGACCGGGGAGCTGTTTTTT.

The CDR3 loop is CASSLSMSGPQHF. CDR3 sequence (DNA): TGTGCCAGCAGTTTATCCATGTCGGGGCCCCAGCATTTT. The gene calls are TRBV27 and TRBJ1-5, with D unresolved. Germline V gene sequence: CDR1 MNHEY, CDR2 SMNVEV (reference sequence). This CDR3 is built from 13 residues. V was clipped by 0 bases and J by 9 bases, with 9 bases between them.

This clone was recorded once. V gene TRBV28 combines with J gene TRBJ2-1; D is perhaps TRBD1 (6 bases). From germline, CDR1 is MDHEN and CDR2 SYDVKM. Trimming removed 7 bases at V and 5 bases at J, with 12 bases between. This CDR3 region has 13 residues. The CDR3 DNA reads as TGTGCCAGCATGGACAGCAAGAACAATGAGCAGTTCTTC. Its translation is CASMDSKNNEQFF.

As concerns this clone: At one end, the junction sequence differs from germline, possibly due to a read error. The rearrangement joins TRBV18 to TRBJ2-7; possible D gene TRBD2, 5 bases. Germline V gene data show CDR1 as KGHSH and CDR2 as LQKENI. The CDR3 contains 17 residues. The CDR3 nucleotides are TGTGCCAGCTCCCCACCGGGGAGCACCAATCTAATCTACGAGCAGTACTTC. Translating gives CASSPPGSTNLIYEQYF.

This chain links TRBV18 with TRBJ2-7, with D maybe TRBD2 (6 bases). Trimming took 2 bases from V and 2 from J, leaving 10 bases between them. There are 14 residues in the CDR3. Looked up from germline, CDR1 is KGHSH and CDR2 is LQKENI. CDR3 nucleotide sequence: TGTGCCAGCTCACCATTGGGGGGTCCCTACGAGCAGTACTTC. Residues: CASSPLGGPYEQYF.

The CDR3 loop is CASSPPAISEAFF. CDR3 DNA sequence: TGTGCCAGCTCACCACCCGCTATTTCTGAAGCTTTCTTT. The chain combines TRBV18 with TRBJ1-1; D gene ambiguous. The CDR3 extends over 13 amino acids. Germline CDR1 reads KGHSH; CDR2 reads LQKENI. V lost 0 bases and J lost 6, with 8 bases in between. The entire variable domain, with the rest obtained from reference TRBV18 and TRBJ1-1, is as follows: NAGVMQNPRHLVRRRGQEARLRCSPMKGHSHVYWYRQLPEEGLKFMVYLQKENIIDESGMPKERFSAEFPKEGPSILRIQQVVRGDSAAYFCASSPPAISEAFFGQGTRLTVV.

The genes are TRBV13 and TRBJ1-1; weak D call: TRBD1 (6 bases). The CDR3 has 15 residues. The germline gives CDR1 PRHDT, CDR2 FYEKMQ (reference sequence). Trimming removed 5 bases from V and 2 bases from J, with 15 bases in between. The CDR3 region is CASSRAGEGNTEAFF. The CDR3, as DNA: TGTGCCAGCAGCAGGGCAGGGGAGGGAAACACTGAAGCTTTCTTT.

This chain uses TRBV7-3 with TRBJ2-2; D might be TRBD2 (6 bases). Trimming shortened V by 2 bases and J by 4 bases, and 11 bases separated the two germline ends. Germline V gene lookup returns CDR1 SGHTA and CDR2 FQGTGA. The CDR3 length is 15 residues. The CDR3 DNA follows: TGTGCCAGCAGCTTATATAGCGGAGGCACCGGGGAGCTGTTTTTT. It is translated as CASSLYSGGTGELFF.

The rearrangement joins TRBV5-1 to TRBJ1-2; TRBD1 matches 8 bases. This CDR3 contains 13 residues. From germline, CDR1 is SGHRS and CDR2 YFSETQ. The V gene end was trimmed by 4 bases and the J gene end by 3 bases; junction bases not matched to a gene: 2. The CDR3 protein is CASSATGDYGYTF. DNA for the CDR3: TGCGCCAGCAGCGCGACAGGGGACTATGGCTACACCTTC.

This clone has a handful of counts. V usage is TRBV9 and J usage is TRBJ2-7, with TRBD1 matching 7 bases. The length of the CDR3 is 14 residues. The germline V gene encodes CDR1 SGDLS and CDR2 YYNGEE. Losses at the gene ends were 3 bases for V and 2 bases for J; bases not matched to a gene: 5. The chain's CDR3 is CASSGDSTPYEQYF. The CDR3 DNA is TGTGCCAGCAGCGGGGACAGCACCCCCTACGAGCAGTACTTC.